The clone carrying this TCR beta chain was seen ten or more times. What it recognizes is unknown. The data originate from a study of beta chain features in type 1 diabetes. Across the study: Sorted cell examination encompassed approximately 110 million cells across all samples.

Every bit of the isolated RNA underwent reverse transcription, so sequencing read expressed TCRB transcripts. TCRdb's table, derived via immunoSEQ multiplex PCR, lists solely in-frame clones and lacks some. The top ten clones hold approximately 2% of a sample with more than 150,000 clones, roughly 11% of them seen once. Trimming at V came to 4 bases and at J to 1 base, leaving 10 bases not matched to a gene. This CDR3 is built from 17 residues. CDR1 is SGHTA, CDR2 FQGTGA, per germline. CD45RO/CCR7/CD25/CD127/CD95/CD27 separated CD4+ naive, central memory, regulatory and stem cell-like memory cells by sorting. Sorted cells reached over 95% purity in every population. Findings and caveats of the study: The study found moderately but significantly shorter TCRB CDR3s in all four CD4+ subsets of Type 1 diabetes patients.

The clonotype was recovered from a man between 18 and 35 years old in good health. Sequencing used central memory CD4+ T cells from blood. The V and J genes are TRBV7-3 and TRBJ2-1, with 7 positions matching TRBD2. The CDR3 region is CASSSARTRSSYNEQFF. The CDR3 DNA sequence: TGTGCCAGCAGCTCCGCCCGGACTAGATCTTCCTACAATGAGCAGTTCTTC.